Listed here are 17 T cell receptor beta chains from one sample, sequenced in a study of metastatic and nonmetastatic thyroid tumors. TCRdb re-called the PCR reads with MiXCR. This sample carries about 25,000 clones, more than 20% of them seen once, and the ten largest clones take around 30%. No treatment of any kind had been given to any patient before thyroid surgery. Sequencing used blood. These receptors all come from a male donor with papillary thyroid cancer or a benign thyroid nodule (not recorded which). Some clones in this sample may be carry-over from other donors' samples.

This clone was recorded many times. CDR3 in DNA: TGTGCCAGCAGTACCACCCCGGAGTATGGCTACACCTTC. Amino acids: CASSTTPEYGYTF. J is TRBJ1-2 and V is TRBV28; D is unresolved. The CDR3 has 13 residues. The germline CDR1 and CDR2 sequences are MDHEN and SYDVKM. The V gene lost 5 bases and the J gene lost 5 bases, with 12 bases spanning the gap.

As for this clone: At one of its ends the junction is not consistent with the germline gene, which may arise from a read error. The rearrangement links TRBV6-2 or TRBV6-3 to TRBJ1-5; D not resolved. CDR3 length equals 17 residues. Germline loops: CDR1 MNHEY, CDR2 SVGEGT. This CDR3 is CASSYNPTGKANKPQHF. The CDR3, as DNA: TGTGCCAGCAGTTACAACCCCACGGGGAAGGCCAATAAGCCCCAGCATTTT.

This clone showed up many times. The genes are TRBV18 and TRBJ2-2, with 9 bases that match TRBD2. The V and J ends lost 3 bases and 1 base, in that order; junction bases with no gene match: 6. Germline V gene lookup returns CDR1 KGHSH and CDR2 LQKENI. CDR3 size: 17 residues. The CDR3 loop reads CASSPKSGGRNTGELFF. The CDR3 nucleotides are TGTGCCAGCTCACCCAAGAGCGGGGGGAGGAACACCGGGGAGCTGTTTTTT.

This clone was counted ten times or more. DNA of the CDR3: TGTGCCAGCAGCCCCCCGGTGGGCACTGAAGCTTTCTTT. Translation: CASSPPVGTEAFF. This chain uses TRBV5-6 with TRBJ1-1; no clear D. This CDR3 contains 13 residues. Germline values: CDR1 SGHDT, CDR2 YYEEEE. Trimming stripped 4 bases from V and 4 bases from J, with 11 bases between.

This clone is deemed medium-sized (0.01 to 0.1%). The J gene is TRBJ2-7, the V gene TRBV4-1; 10 nucleotides match TRBD2. Germline V lookup: CDR1 MGHRA, CDR2 YSYEKL. This CDR3 has 13 residues. V lost 0 bases to trimming and J lost 13 bases; unmatched junction nucleotides: 6. The CDR3 sequence: CASSQDPSGGIYF. CDR3 in DNA: TGCGCCAGCAGCCAAGATCCTAGCGGGGGCATTTACTTC.

This clone was seen many times. This chain connects TRBV7-2 to TRBJ2-5, with D possibly matching TRBD1 (5 bases). The CDR3 has 18 amino acids. The germline V gene has CDR1 SGHTA and CDR2 FQGNSA. V lost 1 base and J lost 3, with 21 bases in between. CDR3: CASSLVRGRGQLKETQYF. Here the CDR3 DNA reads TGTGCCAGCAGCTTAGTGCGTGGTCGAGGACAATTAAAAGAGACCCAGTACTTC.

This clone was found many times. The chain joins TRBV3-1 to TRBJ1-5; D is ambiguous. The CDR3 spans 11 residues. CDR1 is LGHDT, CDR2 YNNKEL, per germline (reference sequence). The ends were cut back, 1 base at V and 12 bases at J, with 7 bases in the middle. The CDR3 nucleotides read TGTGCCAGCAGCCAAGCCGGGTTCCAGCATTTT. Encoded protein: CASSQAGFQHF.

The genes are TRBV20-1 and TRBJ1-1; possibly TRBD1 for D (6 bases). CDR3 length: 17 residues. V lost 1 base and J lost 7, with 25 bases in between. Germline CDR1 and CDR2: DFQATT and SNEGSKA (reference sequence). CDR3 amino acids: CSARGGPHQGTSNEAFF. CDR3 nucleotide sequence: TGCAGTGCTAGAGGGGGGCCGCATCAGGGGACAAGTAATGAAGCTTTCTTT.

In this sample, this clone turned up many times. The gene calls are TRBV2 and TRBJ2-3, with D tentatively TRBD1 (6 bases). The CDR3 sequence is 15 residues long. Per germline, CDR1 SNHLY and CDR2 FYNNEI. V dropped 8 bases and J dropped 4 bases, with 19 bases sitting between them. The CDR3 protein is CASGWNRAVADTQYF. The CDR3 nucleotides read TGTGCCAGCGGTTGGAACAGGGCGGTCGCAGATACGCAGTATTTT.

Ten or more counts support this clone. The gene calls are TRBV18 and TRBJ2-3, with D perhaps matching TRBD1 (6 bases). V dropped 2 bases and J dropped 2 bases, with 23 bases sitting between them. This CDR3 spans 19 amino acids. Germline CDR1 and CDR2: KGHSH and LQKENI. CDR3 sequence reads: CASSPKDRTTLLNTDTQYF. In nucleotides, the CDR3 is TGTGCCAGCTCACCAAAAGACAGGACCACATTACTGAACACAGATACGCAGTATTTT.

This clone was picked up many times. The V and J genes are TRBV20-1 and TRBJ1-5, with D tentatively TRBD1 (6 bases). Germline loops: CDR1 DFQATT, CDR2 SNEGSKA (reference sequence). Trimming stripped 1 base from V and 7 bases from J, with 14 bases between. The CDR3 is 14 residues long. The CDR3 region is CSARGAGEGQPQHF. CDR3 DNA: TGCAGTGCTAGAGGGGCAGGGGAGGGGCAGCCCCAGCATTTT.

This clone has ten or more counts. The rearrangement links TRBV29-1 to TRBJ2-5; the D call may be TRBD1 or TRBD2 (5 bases each). The V end was cut by 3 bases, the J end by 1 base, with 15 bases between. The CDR3 is 15 residues long. The germline V gene encodes CDR1 SQVTM and CDR2 ANQGSEA. In nucleotides, the CDR3 is TGCAGCGTTGACGGAATCTCCGGGACCCAAGAGACCCAGTACTTC. This codes for CSVDGISGTQETQYF.

The sample holds many counts of this clone. The chain has TRBV3-1 and TRBJ2-3; 8 bases line up with TRBD2. The V gene's germline CDR1 is LGHDT and CDR2 YNNKEL (reference sequence). The CDR3 has 18 amino acids. The V segment lost 2 bases and the J segment 0 bases; nucleotides outside the gene matches: 10. The CDR3 bases are TGTGCCAGCAGCCAACTCGGGCTAGCGGGTTCTAGCACAGATACGCAGTATTTT. As protein: CASSQLGLAGSSTDTQYF.

This clone was detected many times. The rearrangement links TRBV12-3 or TRBV12-4 to TRBJ1-6, with no clear D. V was cut by 2 bases and J by 10 bases, with 15 bases left in between. CDR3 length: 15 residues. CDR3 amino acids: CASSLIKGSLSPLHF. The DNA for the CDR3 is TGTGCCAGCAGTTTAATCAAAGGCAGTTTATCACCCCTCCACTTT.

This clone appeared many times. V and J are TRBV30 and TRBJ1-3; D is unresolved. Trimming pared 5 bases from V and 0 bases from J, leaving 5 bases between. Germline CDR1 reads GTSNPN; CDR2 reads SVGIG (reference sequence). This CDR3 has 12 amino acids. The CDR3 region is CAWQDSGNTIYF. CDR3 sequence (DNA): TGTGCCTGGCAGGACTCTGGAAACACCATATATTTT.

The chain uses TRBV18 and TRBJ2-1; perhaps TRBD1 as D (5 bases). The germline gives CDR1 KGHSH, CDR2 LQKENI. V lost 10 bases to trimming and J lost 5 bases, with 9 bases between them. There are 11 residues in the CDR3. CDR3 in amino acids: CATQGNNEQFF. The DNA of the CDR3 is TGTGCCACCCAGGGTAACAATGAGCAGTTCTTC.

This clone came up many times. The chain is built from TRBV20-1 and TRBJ2-1; a possible D gene is TRBD1 (6 bases). Germline-derived CDR1 and CDR2 are DFQATT and SNEGSKA (reference sequence). V was clipped by 6 bases and J by 2 bases, with 11 bases between them. The CDR3 totals 13 residues. Here the CDR3 reads CSASGQTYNEQFF. In DNA, the CDR3 is TGCAGTGCGTCGGGACAAACCTACAATGAGCAGTTCTTC.